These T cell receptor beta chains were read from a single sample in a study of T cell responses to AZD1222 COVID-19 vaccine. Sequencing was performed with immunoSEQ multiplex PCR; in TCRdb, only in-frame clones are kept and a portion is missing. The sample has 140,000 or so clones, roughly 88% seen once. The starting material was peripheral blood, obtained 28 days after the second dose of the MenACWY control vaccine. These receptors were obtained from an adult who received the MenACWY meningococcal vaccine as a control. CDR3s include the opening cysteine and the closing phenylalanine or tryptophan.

CATSRDRAGREKLFF,TRBV15,TRBJ1-4
CASSRQGKQGNTIYF,TRBV21-1,TRBJ1-3
CASSERPPGQRWQETQYF,TRBV6-1,TRBJ2-5
CSAREVHEAFF,TRBV20-1,TRBJ1-1
CASSPLSGDNNEQFF,TRBV7-3,TRBJ2-1
CASSLTSGRGIYNEQFF,TRBV6-6,TRBJ2-1
CASSLRQGAGEKLFF,TRBV5-4,TRBJ1-4
CASSLAYRGTITDTQYF,TRBV7-6,TRBJ2-3
CASSPGTSGTDTQYF,TRBV18,TRBJ2-3
CASSLTGISINQPQHF,TRBV7-3,TRBJ1-5
CASSQGTASYEQYF,TRBV3-1/TRBV3-2,TRBJ2-7
CASSEIQNTEAFF,TRBV25-1,TRBJ1-1
CASSVMQETQYF,TRBV7-2,TRBJ2-5
CAWSAGQGTEAFF,TRBV30,TRBJ1-1
CASSSSRAGGEKLFF,TRBV18,TRBJ1-4
CASSKESEEGTGSNTGELFF,TRBV21-1,TRBJ2-2
CASSRSGTNQPQHF,TRBV3-1/TRBV3-2,TRBJ1-5
CASSAGGPSSYNEQFF,TRBV9,TRBJ2-1
CASSSRTGGRYGNQPQHF,TRBV19,TRBJ1-5
CASSQGTSGGASEQYF,TRBV3-1/TRBV3-2,TRBJ2-7
CASSGEQIALTDTQYF,TRBV7-2,TRBJ2-3
CASSQVGRNTIYF,TRBV14,TRBJ1-3
CASNNRDRAGTEAFF,TRBV7-2,TRBJ1-1
CASSIQGESSGNTIYF,TRBV5-1,TRBJ1-3
CASSWSTGELFF,TRBV28,TRBJ2-2
CASSFRSSGSSYNEQFF,TRBV7-8,TRBJ2-1
CASSLALTGGADTQYF,TRBV5-1,TRBJ2-3
CASSLDRDTEAFF,TRBV11-2,TRBJ1-1
CASSESGADNSPLHF,TRBV7-3,TRBJ1-6
CASSEEANTEAFF,TRBV2,TRBJ1-1
CASTHPRGQSANQPQHF,TRBV28,TRBJ1-5